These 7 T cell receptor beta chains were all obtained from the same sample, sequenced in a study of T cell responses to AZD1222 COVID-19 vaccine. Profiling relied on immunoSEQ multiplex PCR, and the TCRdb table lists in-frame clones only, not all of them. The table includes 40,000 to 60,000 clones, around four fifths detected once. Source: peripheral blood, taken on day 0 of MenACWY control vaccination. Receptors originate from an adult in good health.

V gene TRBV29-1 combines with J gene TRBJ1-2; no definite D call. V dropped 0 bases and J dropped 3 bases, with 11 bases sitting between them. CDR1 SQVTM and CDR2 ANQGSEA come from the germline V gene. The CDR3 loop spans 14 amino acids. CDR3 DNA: TGCAGCGTTGAAGATCAGCAGGTTTACTATGGCTACACCTTC. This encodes CSVEDQQVYYGYTF.

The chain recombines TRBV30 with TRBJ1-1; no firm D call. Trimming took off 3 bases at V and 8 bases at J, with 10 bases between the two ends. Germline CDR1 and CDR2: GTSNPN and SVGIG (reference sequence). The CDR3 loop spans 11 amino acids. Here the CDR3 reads CAWSDGPEAFF. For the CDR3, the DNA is TGTGCCTGGAGCGACGGCCCAGAAGCTTTCTTT.

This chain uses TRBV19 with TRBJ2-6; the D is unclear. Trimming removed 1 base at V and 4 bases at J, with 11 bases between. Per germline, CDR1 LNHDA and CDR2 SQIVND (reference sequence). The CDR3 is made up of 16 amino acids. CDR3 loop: CASSIARLAGANVLTF. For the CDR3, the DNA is TGTGCCAGTAGTATAGCCCGCCTGGCGGGGGCCAACGTCCTGACTTTC.

The CDR3 is CASSPAGDEQFF. The CDR3 nucleotides read TGTGCCAGCAGCCCAGCAGGGGATGAGCAGTTCTTC. This chain links TRBV7-8 with TRBJ2-1, with TRBD1 as a possible D gene (6 bases). Germline V lookup: CDR1 SGHVS, CDR2 FQNEAQ. The V end was cut by 5 bases, the J end by 8 bases, with 10 bases between. The CDR3 sequence is 12 residues long. The whole variable domain, filled in from reference TRBV7-8 and TRBJ2-1, reads GAGVSQSPRYKVAKRGQDVALRCDPISGHVSLFWYQQALGQGPEFLTYFQNEAQLDKSGLPSDRFFAERPEGSVSTLKIQRTQQEDSAVYLCASSPAGDEQFFGPGTRLTVL.

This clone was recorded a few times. The CDR3 DNA sequence: TGTGCCAGCACCGTGAGACAGGGTTCGTGGACTGAAGCTTTCTTT. Its protein product is CASTVRQGSWTEAFF. The J gene is TRBJ1-1, the V gene TRBV6-5, with 7 nucleotides matching TRBD1. Trimming removed 7 bases from V and 5 bases from J; junction bases left unmatched: 13. Germline V lookup: CDR1 MNHEY, CDR2 SVGAGI. This CDR3 is built from 15 residues.

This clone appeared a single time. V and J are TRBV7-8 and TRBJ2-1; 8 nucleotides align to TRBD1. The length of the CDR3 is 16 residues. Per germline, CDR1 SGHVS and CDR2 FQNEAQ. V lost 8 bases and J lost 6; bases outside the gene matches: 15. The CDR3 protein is CASRAGGRTGFNEQFF. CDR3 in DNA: TGTGCCAGCCGTGCGGGCGGAAGGACAGGGTTCAATGAGCAGTTCTTC.

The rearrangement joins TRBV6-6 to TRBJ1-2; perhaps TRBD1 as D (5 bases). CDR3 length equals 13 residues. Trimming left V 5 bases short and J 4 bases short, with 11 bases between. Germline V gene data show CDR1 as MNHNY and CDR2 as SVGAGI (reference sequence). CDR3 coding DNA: TGTGCCAGCAGTGGCAGGGTGGGCTATGGCTACACCTTC. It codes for CASSGRVGYGYTF.